A single sample gave rise to the 16 T cell receptor beta chains below, sequenced in a study of blood T cell repertoires in COVID-19. Some clones are missing from TCRdb's copy, which holds only in-frame ones; the method was immunoSEQ multiplex PCR. This sample has about 65,000 clones, with about 75% found just once. Sequencing was carried out using peripheral blood. Receptors originate from a human donor in a cohort sampled during active COVID-19.

This chain joins TRBV11-2 and TRBJ2-4; 7 nucleotides line up with TRBD2. With 4 bases clipped from V and 0 bases from J, the junction kept 9 bases outside the gene matches. The CDR3 extends over 17 amino acids. Per germline, CDR1 SGHAT and CDR2 FQNNGV. DNA of the CDR3: TGTGCCAGCAGCTCCGAGCGGGATCAGGTAGCCAAAAACATTCAGTACTTC. Translating it yields CASSSERDQVAKNIQYF.

This chain joins TRBV7-2 and TRBJ2-3, with TRBD2 identical over 12 bases. Per the germline V gene, CDR1 is SGHTA and CDR2 is FQGNSA. Trimming removed 1 base from V and 0 bases from J; junction bases left unmatched: 5. The CDR3 is made up of 18 amino acids. The CDR3 DNA follows: TGTGCCAGCAGCTTAGGGCTAGCGGGGGGGGCTAGCACAGATACGCAGTATTTT. Translated, it gives CASSLGLAGGASTDTQYF.

In this sample, this clone turned up a few times. This chain joins TRBV6-5 and TRBJ2-7; 12 positions match TRBD2. The CDR3 runs to 14 residues. Germline V gene lookup returns CDR1 MNHEY and CDR2 SVGAGI. V was clipped by 7 bases and J by 5 bases; unmatched bases: 6. The CDR3 sequence: CASTRLAGVDEQYF. In nucleotides, the CDR3 is TGTGCCAGCACTAGACTAGCGGGAGTTGACGAGCAGTACTTC.

V and J are TRBV7-9 and TRBJ1-1; D ambiguous. The CDR3 loop spans 12 amino acids. Germline-derived CDR1 and CDR2 are SEHNR and FQNEAQ (reference sequence). The V end was cut by 1 base, the J end by 7 bases, with 7 bases between. As DNA, the CDR3 is TGTGCCAGCAGCTTAGGGGCAGGTGAAGCTTTCTTT. Amino acids: CASSLGAGEAFF.

V usage is TRBV12-3 or TRBV12-4 and J usage is TRBJ1-3; no reliable D call. The CDR3 totals 12 residues. The V end was cut by 5 bases, the J end by 6 bases, with 8 bases between. The DNA of the CDR3 is TGTGCCAGCAGTCCCGAGGAAAACACCATATATTTT. It yields the protein CASSPEENTIYF.

The chain has TRBV4-2 and TRBJ1-2; 8 nucleotides align to TRBD1. From germline, CDR1 is LGHNA and CDR2 YNFKEQ. This CDR3 has 16 residues. V lost 1 base and J lost 6; bases outside the gene matches: 10. CDR3 coding DNA: TGTGCCAGCAGCCAAGCTCAGAGGACAGGGAATGATGGCTACACCTTC. It specifies CASSQAQRTGNDGYTF.

The chain joins TRBV4-1 to TRBJ2-3; 7 bases are shared with TRBD1. The CDR3 contains 15 residues. After removal of 0 bases from V and 8 bases from J, the junction contained 8 bases not matched to a gene. The germline CDR1 and CDR2 sequences are MGHRA and YSYEKL. CDR3 in DNA: TGCGCCAGCAGCCAAGAACCCGGGACAGTGGGTACGCAGTATTTT. Its translation: CASSQEPGTVGTQYF.

This rearrangement joins TRBV10-3 to TRBJ2-5, with 8 bases that match TRBD2. Trimming cost V 6 bases and J 5 bases; bases outside gene matches: 14. Germline CDR1 reads ENHRY; CDR2 reads SYGVKD. The CDR3 has 16 residues. The CDR3 is CAISGSLAGSGETQYF. The CDR3 DNA follows: TGTGCCATCAGCGGGTCGCTAGCGGGTTCGGGGGAGACCCAGTACTTC.

The V and J genes are TRBV5-6 and TRBJ2-7; 10 nucleotides match TRBD1. V was pared by 7 bases and J by 7 bases, with 2 bases of the junction left unmatched. The CDR3 is 11 amino acids. Germline values: CDR1 SGHDT, CDR2 YYEEEE. As DNA, the CDR3 is TGTGCCAGCGGGACAGGGGCTGAGCAGTACTTC. It is translated as CASGTGAEQYF.

This clone showed up just once. V gene TRBV9 combines with J gene TRBJ2-3, with 11 bases identical to TRBD2. The ends lost 3 bases at V and 8 bases at J; junction bases unmatched: 17. This CDR3 contains 18 residues. Germline CDR1 SGDLS, CDR2 YYNGEE. The CDR3 here is CASSGGVAGGLSPTTQYF. CDR3 bases: TGTGCCAGCAGCGGGGGGGTAGCGGGAGGGCTGTCCCCGACTACGCAGTATTTT.

The J gene is TRBJ2-3, the V gene TRBV10-1; possible D gene TRBD2, 6 bases. Looked up from germline, CDR1 is WNHNN and CDR2 is SYGVQD (reference sequence). CDR3 length equals 13 residues. Trimming cost V 2 bases and J 10 bases, with 13 bases left between them. CDR3 in DNA: TGCGCCAGCAGTGAGGCCGGGACTCAGGCGCAGTATTTT. Its protein is CASSEAGTQAQYF.

This clone has a single count. V and J are TRBV27 and TRBJ2-3; D not resolved. The CDR3 has 15 amino acids. V was pared by 5 bases and J by 5 bases, with 17 bases between. Germline assignment: CDR1 MNHEY and CDR2 SMNVEV (reference sequence). For the CDR3, the DNA is TGTGCCAGCAGTGCTAGGAGTTTCTATGGAGATACGCAGTATTTT. This translates into CASSARSFYGDTQYF.

The V gene is TRBV5-6, the J gene TRBJ2-3; the D gene is possibly TRBD1 (6 bases). Germline V gene lookup returns CDR1 SGHDT and CDR2 YYEEEE. V dropped 4 bases and J dropped 3 bases, with 18 bases sitting between them. The CDR3 is made up of 16 amino acids. The CDR3 DNA reads as TGTGCCAGCAGCCTATTAAGAGGGGGAAGGACAGATACGCAGTATTTT. Translating it yields CASSLLRGGRTDTQYF.

The rearrangement joins TRBV30 to TRBJ2-5; D gene uncertain. Between the trimmed V and J ends, which lost 1 base and 1 base, there was a span of 7 bases. Germline CDR1 reads GTSNPN; CDR2 reads SVGIG (reference sequence). The CDR3 is made up of 13 amino acids. The CDR3 nucleotides read TGTGCCTGGAGTGGTGTCTTCCAAGAGACCCAGTACTTC. It specifies CAWSGVFQETQYF.

The chain uses TRBV3-1 (or the pseudogene TRBV3-2) and TRBJ2-3; 7 bases are shared with TRBD1. The CDR3 runs 16 residues. Per germline, CDR1 LGHDT and CDR2 YNNKEL (reference sequence). J lost 0 bases, V lost 6 bases, and 9 bases had no gene match. The CDR3 sequence is CASRPTRQGSTDTQYF. In DNA, the CDR3 is TGTGCCAGCAGGCCTACCCGACAGGGTAGCACAGATACGCAGTATTTT.

The gene calls are TRBV4-1 and TRBJ2-5; TRBD2 aligns across 8 bases. Losses at the gene ends were 2 bases for V and 5 bases for J; bases not matched to a gene: 10. Germline V CDR1 and CDR2: MGHRA, YSYEKL. The length of the CDR3 is 16 residues. CDR3 sequence reads: CASSQLFGRAGETQYF. The CDR3 DNA sequence: TGCGCCAGCAGCCAACTGTTCGGGAGGGCCGGGGAGACCCAGTACTTC.